This T cell receptor (beta chain) was recovered during a study of control samples from healthy donors and cancer patients. Trimming stripped 1 base from V and 6 bases from J, with 5 bases between. Looked up from germline, CDR1 is LGHDT and CDR2 is YNNKEL (reference sequence). The CDR3 length is 12 residues. TCRdb's table, derived via immunoSEQ multiplex PCR, lists solely in-frame clones and lacks some. This sample has some 120,000 clones, with over 85% found just once. The chain is built from TRBV3-1 (or the pseudogene TRBV3-2) and TRBJ2-3; D is unresolved. This receptor was taken from a man aged 25-45 years in good health. The sample was blood. The CDR3 DNA reads TGTGCCAGCAGCCAAGTATGGGATACGCAGTATTTT. Residues: CASSQVWDTQYF.